The clone carrying this TCR beta chain was recorded once. This sample stems from a study of blood T cell repertoires in COVID-19. Across the whole study: Samples taken during acute and convalescent COVID-19 were collected in the United States, Italy and Spain. PBMCs, B-cell-depleted T cells, or T cells provided the cDNA or gDNA that made up the material.

Trimming took 3 bases from V and 6 from J, leaving 12 bases between them. The germline CDR1 and CDR2 sequences are GTSNPN and SVGIG (reference sequence). CDR3 length: 13 amino acids. Per the original methods: Amplification of reference gene primers provided the estimated nucleated cell counts. The protocol was immunoSEQ multiplex PCR, while the TCRdb copy is restricted to in-frame clones and leaves out a portion. V, J and clone size are those of that table, while D and trimming were read from the DNA. The data contain some 40,000 clones, 75% to 95% of them seen just once; the ten biggest clones take up 4.5% to 7%.

V is TRBV30 and J is TRBJ1-5; D unclear. This TCR was sampled from an elderly woman with acute or convalescent COVID-19. Sequencing input: peripheral blood. The CDR3 is CAWSRDLIQPQHF. The CDR3 DNA follows: TGTGCCTGGAGCCGCGATCTCATTCAGCCCCAGCATTTT.